Shown below are 2 T cell receptor beta chains from a single sample sequenced in a study of CXCR3-negative and CXCR3-positive naive CD8 T cells. The method, 5' RACE with UMI labels, was used to prepare the TRB cDNA libraries. TCRdb reprocessed the 5' RACE reads and keeps a single row for each CDR3 protein, giving no DNA. The sample yields over 40,000 distinct CDR3 sequences, of which the top ten take up around 1.9%. Sequencing was carried out using naive CXCR3- CD8+ T cells from blood. As to subset: CD45RO-CCR7+CD27+CD95- naive CD8+ T cells lacking CXCR3 (TNR3-). These receptors came from a human donor in good health. Some clones in this sample may be carry-over from other donors' samples.

The chain employs TRBV5-1 and TRBJ2-5; TCRdb picks TRBD2, but there is no DNA to check that call. The CDR3 covers 16 residues. Germline CDR1 reads SGHRS; CDR2 reads YFSETQ. CDR3 loop: CASSLEGRTGHETQYF.

The chain is built from TRBV28 and TRBJ1-2; TCRdb's D call of TRBD1 is untestable without DNA. CDR1 MDHEN and CDR2 SYDVKM come from the germline V gene. CDR3 length: 14 residues. The CDR3: CASSLPGSSYGYTF.